The 14 T cell receptor beta chains in this list originate from one sample, sequenced in a study of beta chain features in type 1 diabetes. Broader study findings: TCRB CDR3 length was moderately but significantly reduced in all four CD4+ subsets of Type 1 diabetes patients.

Expressed TCRB transcripts were sequenced after all isolated RNA was converted to cDNA. This table comes from immunoSEQ multiplex PCR, and its TCRdb copy is limited to in-frame clones, with some not included. The table records about 390,000 clones, 9.6% of them present only once. Which antigens these TCRs recognize remains unknown. The sequencing input was central memory CD4+ T cells from blood. The receptors shown here come from a man aged 25-45 years with type 1 diabetes.

The CDR3 DNA is TGTGCCAGTAGTAATAGCGGGAGGGCCTACAATGAGCAGTTCTTC. It encodes CASSNSGRAYNEQFF. This rearrangement joins TRBV19 to TRBJ2-1; 11 bases are a match to TRBD2. Looked up from germline, CDR1 is LNHDA and CDR2 is SQIVND (reference sequence). The J segment lost 2 bases and the V segment lost 4 bases, leaving 1 base of the junction unmatched. The CDR3 is 15 residues long.

V and J are TRBV7-2 and TRBJ2-7; D is unresolved. This CDR3 has 13 residues. In germline, CDR1 is SGHTA, CDR2 FQGNSA. The V end was cut by 3 bases, the J end by 7 bases, with 13 bases between. CDR3 bases: TGTGCCAGCAGCTTCAAAGGGTATCAAGAGCAGTACTTC. Translated, it gives CASSFKGYQEQYF.

The genes are TRBV6-6 and TRBJ2-5, with D hard to call. Germline loops: CDR1 MNHNY, CDR2 SVGAGI (reference sequence). The V end lost 4 bases, the J end lost 0 bases, and 9 bases lay between the germline ends. The CDR3 loop spans 14 amino acids. The CDR3 is CASSSSSYQETQYF. The DNA for the CDR3 is TGTGCCAGCAGTTCCTCCTCGTACCAAGAGACCCAGTACTTC.

This clone was observed a handful of times. The chain joins TRBV7-9 to TRBJ2-2; TRBD1 matches 9 bases. The CDR3 runs 17 residues. CDR1 is SEHNR, CDR2 FQNEAQ, per germline (reference sequence). V was clipped by 5 bases and J by 5 bases; unmatched bases: 12. CDR3 sequence (DNA): TGTGCCAGCAGCCCGGCGAGCGGGACAGGGAGGACCGGGGAGCTGTTTTTT. Encoded protein: CASSPASGTGRTGELFF.

The chain employs TRBV7-2 and TRBJ1-1, with D unclear. The CDR3 contains 13 residues. The germline V gene encodes CDR1 SGHTA and CDR2 FQGNSA. Trimming took off 0 bases at V and 4 bases at J, with 6 bases between the two ends. The DNA for the CDR3 is TGTGCCAGCAGCTTAGCTCGGGTCACTGAAGCTTTCTTT. Its protein is CASSLARVTEAFF.

This clone turned up a few times. The rearrangement joins TRBV5-8 to TRBJ2-1; 8 nucleotides align to TRBD1. The CDR3 contains 15 residues. Looked up from germline, CDR1 is SGHTS and CDR2 is YDEGEE. J was trimmed by 2 bases and V by 7 bases; bases with no gene match: 8. CDR3 coding DNA: TGTGCCAGCGGAGATGGACAGGGAGCCTACAATGAGCAGTTCTTC. Its protein product is CASGDGQGAYNEQFF.

This clone was counted between two and nine times. The chain recombines TRBV9 with TRBJ1-2; D is perhaps TRBD1 (5 bases). The germline V and J ends were trimmed by 3 bases and 0 bases, with 12 bases remaining between them. CDR1 is SGDLS, CDR2 YYNGEE, per germline. The CDR3 contains 15 residues. For the CDR3, the DNA is TGTGCCAGCAGCGGATGGGGGAGGACTAACTATGGCTACACCTTC. Translating it yields CASSGWGRTNYGYTF.

This clone was counted only a few times. J is TRBJ2-3 and V is TRBV28, with unresolved D. V lost 3 bases, J lost 5 bases, and 12 bases lay in between. The CDR3 totals 14 residues. Looked up from germline, CDR1 is MDHEN and CDR2 is SYDVKM. CDR3 residues: CASSLGGTLDTQYF. The CDR3, as DNA: TGTGCCAGCAGTTTGGGCGGTACTTTAGATACGCAGTATTTT.

This clone has a handful of counts. J is TRBJ2-3 and V is TRBV4-3, with TRBD2 identical over 12 bases. CDR1 is LGHNA and CDR2 is YSLEER in the germline V gene. This CDR3 has 16 residues. J was trimmed by 6 bases and V by 5 bases; bases with no gene match: 9. In DNA, the CDR3 is TGCGCCAGCAGCGCCTCTAGCGGGAGGGCCGGGGATACGCAGTATTTT. Translated: CASSASSGRAGDTQYF.

Of note for this clone: Within the sample, other DNA sequences also encode this same CDR3. The gene calls are TRBV7-9 and TRBJ1-2; 7 nucleotides match TRBD1. Germline V gene sequence: CDR1 SEHNR, CDR2 FQNEAQ (reference sequence). The CDR3 consists of 12 residues. The junction had 2 bases not matched to a gene; V was cut back by 5 bases and J by 5 bases. CDR3: CASSRDSYGYTF. Written as DNA, the CDR3 is TGTGCCAGCAGCCGGGACAGTTATGGCTACACCTTC.

This clone was seen only a few times. The rearrangement links TRBV6-6 to TRBJ1-4; maybe TRBD1 (6 bases). V shed 6 bases and J shed 7 bases, with 9 bases lying between them. Germline assignment: CDR1 MNHNY and CDR2 SVGAGI (reference sequence). The CDR3 sequence is 12 residues long. CDR3: CASSPRGEKLFF. CDR3 nucleotide sequence: TGTGCCAGCAGCCCCAGGGGTGAAAAACTGTTTTTT.

This clone was seen a handful of times. The rearrangement links TRBV28 to TRBJ2-7; TRBD1 might be the D (6 bases). Germline-derived CDR1 and CDR2 are MDHEN and SYDVKM. V gave up 10 bases and J gave up 2 bases, with 12 bases separating them. The CDR3 runs to 12 residues. DNA for the CDR3: TGTGCCACCTATACAGGGACCTACGAGCAGTACTTC. Its protein product is CATYTGTYEQYF.

This chain joins TRBV30 and TRBJ1-5; 8 bases agree with TRBD1. From germline, CDR1 is GTSNPN and CDR2 SVGIG (reference sequence). V dropped 1 base and J dropped 6; count of bases not matched to a gene: 2. The CDR3 spans 13 residues. CDR3 bases: TGTGCCTGGAGTGGGACAGGGACTCAGCCCCAGCATTTT. Amino acid sequence: CAWSGTGTQPQHF.

This clone has just a few counts. The rearrangement links TRBV11-2 to TRBJ2-1; a weak D match, TRBD1 (5 bases). The CDR3 consists of 14 residues. From germline, CDR1 is SGHAT and CDR2 FQNNGV. The V and J ends lost 2 bases and 10 bases respectively, with 15 bases between them. CDR3 sequence (DNA): TGTGCCAGCAGCTTATATAAGGGGATGATCGAGCAGTTCTTC. Amino acids: CASSLYKGMIEQFF.